Here is one T cell receptor (beta chain) with its context. This clonotype was seen at least ten times. Its antigen is currently not known. No much larger clonotype is one base removed from it; base qualities were not supplied. Separate amplification of TCR alpha and beta chain libraries was performed from the second PCR step onward. Donor CMV status was determined by IFNgamma production from CD4+ T cells after overnight stimulation of fresh PBMCs with CMV viral lysate. Using Miltenyi beads, CD4 T cells were first positively selected, and CD8 T cells were then positively selected from the CD4-negative fraction. Cells stained for CD3, CD4, CD8, CD45RA, CD27 and a live/dead dye were sorted on a BD Aria II into four subsets by CD45RA and CD27. A few healthy volunteers provided blood, and the blood of each volunteer was split into CD4 and CD8 T cells and then into four differentiation subsets. About 110 ml of peripheral blood was taken from each donor, and PBMC were separated by density-gradient centrifugation on Ficoll-Paque PLUS. The sorted cells were lysed in RLT buffer, after which RNA was extracted using a Qiagen RNeasy kit and kept at -80 degrees C.

The sample comes from a study of naive and memory T cell subsets (dated by TCRdb to between 2016 and 2019). With regard to the full study: The study applied an open-source, UMI-based TCR alpha and beta sequencing pipeline to sorted naive and memory peripheral blood T cell subsets. RNA was DNase-treated and reverse transcribed with TCR constant-region primers, mostly using SuperScript III. Complete agreement was observed between the functional CMV T cell responses and the IgG serology results.

The library was obtained by UMI-ligation and nested PCR. The beta constant-region primer consisted of an equimolar mixture of two oligonucleotides that together covered TRBC1 and TRBC2. A single-stranded oligonucleotide bearing the SP2 primer plus a 12-nucleotide UMI was ligated onto the 3' end of the cDNA by T4 RNA ligase 1. The ligated cDNA went through four rounds of PCR with nested alpha and beta constant-region primers together with the SP2 primer. The ligation reaction was incubated at 16°C for roughly 18-25 hours. PCR2 was typically run as a SYBR Green qPCR and stopped at a predetermined threshold to prevent over-amplification. All purifications after the first were performed with Agencourt AMPure XP magnetic beads. Libraries were quantified by Qubit and checked on a TapeStation, with a main peak expected near 650 bp. Pooled libraries were sequenced on an Illumina MiSeq using v2 2x251 paired-end kits, and typically roughly 0.85-2.1 million reads were obtained per sample. Each sample library was pooled at approximately 4 nM, and roughly 4.5-8% PhiX was included to improve cluster recognition. The authors' pipeline ran thus. Using tag matching that tolerated one base-pair mismatch, Decombinator assigned V and J genes to FASTQ reads that had been processed by Demultiplexor. UMIs were used by Collapsinator to correct both sequencing errors and frequency errors arising from PCR heterogeneity. TCRs were translated and CDR3s were extracted from the conserved cysteine to the FGXG phenylalanine by CDR3Translator, with non-productive sequences being flagged. Repertoires were subsampled to equal numbers of UMI-defined TCRs before Gini, Shannon entropy and inverse Simpson indices were calculated. Within the linear range, a power law was fitted by maximum likelihood to the distributions of clonotype abundance. Similar UMI counts, unique TCR numbers and clonal distributions were obtained with the pipeline and with MIGEC on one naive CD8 sample. The repertoires were searched for 5,500 to 8,000 CMV-associated CDR3 sequences that had been compiled from VDJdb and a published dataset. The public reads were run again by TCRdb, first through fastp at Q25 and then through MiXCR, and only productive beta chains were kept. Rows with one shared CDR3 protein collapse into an entry with the most common genes and DNA. The V and J calls here are based on TCRdb, not the publication. The sample table lists 75,000 to 85,000 distinct CDR3 sequences, less than 15% of them with a count of one. The top ten clonotypes cover 0.9% to 0.95% of the sample.

V gives up 2 bases and J gives up 0 bases, and the segment between their germline ends measures 7 bases. The CDR3 has 14 amino acids, counting the end cysteine and phenylalanine. Solely the CDR3 DNA is kept, with 42 bases framed from the first base. The germline V gene (reference sequence) provides CDR1 WNHNN and CDR2 SYGVQD. Beyond this particular receptor, the publication reports: After error correction, only a single occurrence was seen for over 90% of naive TCR sequences, so much steeper abundance distributions were produced than in memory subsets. Each clonotype was defined as a single alpha or beta chain sequence rather than as a paired alpha/beta receptor. The abundance of TCRs followed a power law with an exponent that differed between naive and memory subsets yet stayed consistent across the three individuals. RNA-based TCR counts may be influenced by expression changes linked to T cell activation and differentiation. In both CD4 and CD8 cells, a rise in Gini index and a fall in Shannon and inverse Simpson diversity were observed from naive through CM, EM and EMRA. No ground truth was available to validate the repertoire findings for the naive and memory subsets.

The sequence derives from a human donor in good health. The rearrangement joined TRBV10-1 to TRBJ1-2, with a weak D call of TRBD1 (5 bases match). Sequenced material: central memory CD4+ T cells from blood. The label giving this sample's cell subset or site can be read as: central memory, CD45RA- CD27+. CDR3 protein: CASSEDRTNYGYTF. The DNA sequence reads TGCGCCAGCAGTGAGGACAGAACTAACTATGGCTACACCTTC.